The source of this T cell receptor (beta chain) is a study of blood T cell repertoires in COVID-19 (TCRdb year 2020). In terms of the full investigation: Samples from collaborators originated in the United States, Italy and Spain and spanned both the acute and convalescent phases of COVID-19. The material from the prospective study consisted of cDNA or gDNA derived from T cells, B-cell-depleted T cells, or PBMCs. The dataset comprised deeply sampled blood TCRbeta repertoires from subjects exposed to, actively infected with, or recovered from COVID-19. The repertoires were released in a freely available public database meant as a resource for research on the immune response to SARS-CoV-2. The samples were drawn from the first 160 participants of the ongoing ImmuneRACE study and from more than 1,000 subjects provided by 6 global collaborators. A de-identified subject ID, COVID-19 status, age in years and sex were almost always included in the sample metadata. Where available, HLA class I and class II types were taken from metadata supplied by the sample provider and were not determined by assay-based typing. Summary of the overall study and its limitations: How much clinical and demographic metadata was included differed by source and by participant, and the metadata was provided uncurated.

Compared with germline, V lacks 8 bases and J lacks 0 bases; bases without a gene match: 5. The germline V gene supplies CDR1 SNHLY and CDR2 FYNNEI. The CDR3 covers 14 residues, taking in both the cysteine and the phenylalanine. The only DNA kept is the CDR3, 42 bases in frame from the first base. As regards this clone: The target of this receptor is not known. Base-call qualities are not available, and no considerably larger clone is one nucleotide away.

TCRbeta CDR3 regions were amplified from genomic DNA using the immunoSEQ Assay, a bias-controlled multiplex PCR. The source study handled its data this way. Within the assay, amplification of reference gene primers was used to estimate how many nucleated cells each sample contained. To quantify the absolute abundance of each unique TCRbeta CDR3 rearrangement, sequence reads were collapsed and filtered. For each sample, productive Simpson clonality was calculated by taking the square root of Simpson's diversity index across productive rearrangements. Held by TCRdb, this immuneACCESS table contains in-frame sequences only and omits some clones. Under half of the omission traces to an unresolved V gene where checked; the cause of the rest is unknown. D and trimming were read from the DNA, whereas the V and J calls and clone size are those reported in that table. The sample profile shows roughly 140,000 clones; 80% to 90% of them were found once. Of the sample, roughly 12% is held by the ten largest clones.

Participants in the prospective study were enrolled through a virtual design, were aged roughly 18 to 100 years, and lived in 24 United States geographic areas. In the prospective study, cohorts were assigned on the basis of participant-reported clinical history obtained from a screening survey and a study questionnaire. ImmuneRACE Cohort 3 recovered participants were defined by two consecutive negative NP/OP PCR tests, healthcare professional clearance, or symptom resolution. In the prospective study, whole blood, serum and a nasopharyngeal or oropharyngeal swab were collected from each participant by mobile phlebotomists. Participants in the prospective study had the option to provide additional blood draws and questionnaires over a roughly 2-month period. Before DNA extraction, prospective study blood samples were shipped either frozen or at room temperature.

Here the chain combines TRBV2 and TRBJ2-7, and TRBD2 aligns with 9 junction nucleotides. This receptor was taken from a man aged 55 to 70 who had recovered from COVID-19. The sequenced sample consisted of PBMCs or T cells enriched from blood (not recorded which). The CDR3: CASRSGSYSYEQYF. The DNA sequence is as follows: TGTGCCAGCCGTAGCGGGAGTTACTCCTACGAGCAGTACTTC.